This section outlines one T cell receptor (beta chain) sequence together with its context. Its target is not known. Method: immunoSEQ multiplex PCR; TCRdb's copy keeps in-frame clones and lacks some. The sample yields 20,000 or so clones, about nine tenths seen once. V lost 4 bases to trimming and J lost 9 bases, with 7 bases between them. The CDR3 runs 12 residues. Germline V gene lookup returns CDR1 SNHLY and CDR2 FYNNEI. The regulatory T cell sort gate was CD4+CD25hiCD127low/negative. Healthy unrelated donors supplied the control samples. This entry belongs to a study of B cell selection in AIRE deficiency. Study-level results: TCRbeta-only data showed roughly 35% of shared healthy Treg sequences in healthy Tconv.

The chain has TRBV2 and TRBJ1-6; no firm D call. This sequence originates from a human donor in good health. Sequences were obtained from CD4+CD25+ Tregs sorted from PBMCs. CDR3 coding DNA: TGTGCCAGCAGTGGGGCTACTTCACCCCTCCACTTT. As protein: CASSGATSPLHF.